This is a list of T cell receptor beta chains from one sample in a study of cytomegalovirus exposure and HLA in healthy donors. Method: immunoSEQ multiplex PCR; TCRdb's copy keeps in-frame clones and lacks some. Counted here are 110,000 or so clones, around 82% occurring once; the ten biggest clones make up approximately 5%. What was sequenced was PBMCs. These receptors all stem from a woman in her 30s in good health and CMV-seropositive. CDR3s include the opening cysteine and the closing phenylalanine or tryptophan. The D gene is left open where the match is weak. Clone size is shown for a subset of rows, as once, few, many or a class of expanded clone.

abundance,d_gene,j_gene,v_gene,CDR3aa,CDR3nt
NA,TRBD2,TRBJ2-7,TRBV19,CASSIDPPGLAGAPHSYEQYF,TGTGCCAGTAGTATAGATCCTCCGGGACTAGCGGGAGCACCCCACTCCTACGAGCAGTACTTC
NA,NA,TRBJ1-2,TRBV10-3,CAISEGSGYGYTF,TGTGCCATCAGTGAGGGGTCGGGCTATGGCTACACCTTC
NA,TRBD2,TRBJ2-3,TRBV5-1,CASSRGLAGGDTQYF,TGCGCCAGCAGCCGGGGACTAGCGGGAGGGGATACGCAGTATTTT
NA,NA,TRBJ1-1,TRBV6-1,CASSVMNTEAFF,TGTGCCAGCAGTGTTATGAACACTGAAGCTTTCTTT
NA,TRBD2,TRBJ2-4,TRBV11-3,CASSLYSGSGAKNIQYF,TGTGCCAGCAGCTTATATAGCGGGAGCGGAGCCAAAAACATTCAGTACTTC
NA,TRBD1,TRBJ1-2,TRBV2,CASSHDRGRVDYGYTF,TGTGCCAGCAGTCACGACAGGGGGCGCGTGGACTATGGCTACACCTTC
NA,NA,TRBJ1-1,TRBV10-3,CAIRATTGRDTEAFF,TGTGCCATCAGGGCAACGACAGGTCGTGACACTGAAGCTTTCTTT
NA,NA,TRBJ1-5,TRBV21-1,CASSNSIEPQHF,TGTGCCAGCAGCAACTCTATCGAGCCCCAGCATTTT
NA,TRBD1,TRBJ1-2,TRBV9,CASSPGTGRERNYGYTF,TGTGCCAGCAGCCCCGGGACAGGCCGAGAAAGGAACTATGGCTACACCTTC
NA,NA,TRBJ2-3,TRBV29-1,CSKPLGDTQYF,TGCAGCAAGCCCCTAGGAGATACGCAGTATTTT
NA,NA,TRBJ2-3,TRBV6-5,CASNRGDTQYF,TGTGCCAGCAATAGGGGAGATACGCAGTATTTT
NA,NA,TRBJ2-2,TRBV9,CASSVDQSGNTGELFF,TGTGCCAGCAGCGTAGATCAGTCAGGGAACACCGGGGAGCTGTTTTTT
NA,NA,TRBJ1-5,TRBV5-8,CASSLALSDYSNQPQHF,TGTGCCAGCAGCTTGGCCTTGTCAGATTATAGCAATCAGCCCCAGCATTTT
few,TRBD1,TRBJ1-5,TRBV18,CASSPEQQGAGQPQHF,TGTGCCAGCTCACCAGAACAACAGGGGGCAGGGCAGCCCCAGCATTTT
NA,NA,TRBJ1-1,TRBV9,CASSTGEGLRDLEAFF,TGTGCCAGCAGCACCGGGGAGGGTTTGCGGGACCTTGAAGCTTTCTTT
NA,NA,TRBJ2-2,TRBV25-1,CASSESRDTGELFF,TGTGCCAGCAGTGAATCTCGGGACACCGGGGAGCTGTTTTTT
NA,NA,TRBJ2-1,TRBV7-3,CASSLGADSYNEQFF,TGTGCCAGCAGCTTAGGCGCGGACTCCTACAATGAGCAGTTCTTC
NA,TRBD1,TRBJ1-2,TRBV2,CASRAGTGGNYGYTF,TGTGCCAGCAGGGCCGGGACAGGGGGGAACTATGGCTACACCTTC
NA,NA,TRBJ1-2,TRBV6-5,CASRQNYGYTF,TGTGCCAGCAGACAGAACTATGGCTACACCTTC
NA,TRBD1,TRBJ1-2,TRBV18,CASSPSGQGNYGYTF,TGTGCCAGCTCGCCTTCGGGACAGGGGAACTATGGCTACACCTTC
NA,TRBD1,TRBJ2-1,TRBV18,CASSRDGTDEQFF,TGTGCCAGCTCACGGGATGGGACAGATGAGCAGTTCTTC
NA,NA,TRBJ2-6,TRBV27,CASSSDFYSGANVLTF,TGTGCCAGCAGTTCGGACTTTTACTCTGGGGCCAACGTCCTGACTTTC
NA,NA,TRBJ2-7,TRBV9,CASSARGGSTLEQYF,TGTGCCAGCAGCGCCCGTGGGGGGTCTACGTTGGAGCAGTACTTC
NA,TRBD1,TRBJ2-1,TRBV10-3,CAISRQGTDNEQFF,TGTGCCATCAGTCGACAGGGAACGGACAATGAGCAGTTCTTC
NA,TRBD1,TRBJ2-4,TRBV14,CASSQGAGGNIQYF,TGTGCCAGCAGCCAAGGGGCAGGGGGAAACATTCAGTACTTC
NA,NA,TRBJ2-4,TRBV30,CAWSVLREGIQYF,TGTGCCTGGAGTGTACTCAGGGAAGGCATTCAGTACTTC
NA,TRBD1,TRBJ1-1,TRBV2,CASRPWAGGGGTEAFF,TGTGCCAGCAGACCCTGGGCAGGGGGCGGCGGCACTGAAGCTTTCTTT
NA,NA,TRBJ1-1,TRBV6-5,CASSYSAGDTEAFF,TGTGCCAGCAGTTACTCAGCAGGGGACACTGAAGCTTTCTTT
NA,TRBD2,TRBJ2-5,TRBV6-5,CASSYYSGSQETQYF,TGTGCCAGCAGTTACTATAGCGGGAGCCAAGAGACCCAGTACTTC